Shown below are 28 T cell receptor beta chains from a single sample sequenced in a study of OX40 agonist ivuxolimab in advanced cancers. Profiled with immunoSEQ multiplex PCR; TCRdb holds only in-frame clones, not every one. The data show about 51,000 clones, about nine tenths seen once. Sequenced material: CD4+ or CD8+ T cells sorted from blood, taken in a trial of the OX40 agonist ivuxolimab. The source of these receptors is an adult with an advanced solid tumor such as melanoma, head and neck, liver or kidney cancer.

The J gene is TRBJ2-7, the V gene TRBV2; D gene unclear. Germline V gives CDR1 SNHLY, CDR2 FYNNEI. V lost 7 bases to trimming and J lost 0 bases, with 16 bases between them. The CDR3 runs 15 residues. The CDR3 is CASNPGLSLSYEQYF. CDR3 sequence (DNA): TGTGCCAGCAACCCCGGGCTCTCCCTCTCCTACGAGCAGTACTTC.

The J gene is TRBJ2-7, the V gene TRBV6-5; D ambiguous. Germline V gene data show CDR1 as MNHEY and CDR2 as SVGAGI. CDR3 length equals 14 residues. Trimming stripped 4 bases from V and 4 bases from J, with 14 bases between. In DNA, the CDR3 is TGTGCCAGCAGTTCGGGCGTTAGTCCATACGAGCAGTACTTC. Its protein product is CASSSGVSPYEQYF.

V is TRBV4-2 and J is TRBJ2-2, with D unresolved. The CDR3 runs to 14 residues. V lost 4 bases to trimming and J lost 1 base, with 7 bases between them. Germline V gene lookup returns CDR1 LGHNA and CDR2 YNFKEQ. The CDR3 DNA follows: TGTGCCAGCAGCCGAAGGGAGAACACCGGGGAGCTGTTTTTT. Translated, it gives CASSRRENTGELFF.

The V and J genes are TRBV6-4 and TRBJ1-5, with 9 bases that match TRBD1. The CDR3 loop spans 15 amino acids. Trimming took 10 bases from V and 0 from J; bases not matched to a gene: 7. In germline, CDR1 is MRHNA, CDR2 SNTAGT. The CDR3 DNA sequence: TGTGCCACCCAGGGACAGGGCATTAGCAATCAGCCCCAGCATTTT. Translated: CATQGQGISNQPQHF.

This clone appeared a single time. This chain connects TRBV6-1 to TRBJ2-5; no definite D call. CDR1 and CDR2 (germline): MNHNS, SASEGT. This CDR3 has 11 residues. Trimming pared 6 bases from V and 7 bases from J, leaving 9 bases between. CDR3 region: CASSSLRTQYF. DNA of the CDR3: TGTGCCAGCAGCTCACTTCGGACCCAGTACTTC.

The chain links TRBV6-5 to TRBJ2-5; TRBD1 matches at 7 bases. The CDR3 length is 14 residues. J gave up 2 bases and V 6 bases, and 6 bases lay outside the gene matches. Germline assignment: CDR1 MNHEY and CDR2 SVGAGI. CDR3 DNA: TGTGCCAGCAGGGTCGACAGGGATCAAGAGACCCAGTACTTC. Translated: CASRVDRDQETQYF.

CDR3 sequence reads: CAIIPDHRNTIYF. The CDR3 DNA reads as TGTGCCATCATCCCGGATCACCGAAACACCATATATTTT. The chain has TRBV10-3 and TRBJ1-3, with D hard to call. The germline V gene encodes CDR1 ENHRY and CDR2 SYGVKD. This CDR3 spans 13 amino acids. V was clipped by 7 bases and J by 5 bases, with 12 bases between them.

The V gene is TRBV28, the J gene TRBJ2-5; D gene ambiguous. The V gene lost 8 bases and the J gene lost 0 bases, with 13 bases spanning the gap. The germline V gene has CDR1 MDHEN and CDR2 SYDVKM. This CDR3 has 14 residues. The CDR3 here is CASSGPAHQETQYF. In nucleotides, the CDR3 is TGTGCCAGCTCCGGGCCGGCGCACCAAGAGACCCAGTACTTC.

The gene calls are TRBV5-4 and TRBJ2-2; D call uncertain. The germline V gene has CDR1 SGHNT and CDR2 YYREEE (reference sequence). The CDR3 loop spans 13 amino acids. The V end lost 2 bases, the J end lost 7 bases, and 9 bases lay between the germline ends. The CDR3 spells CASSFDLLGELFF. The CDR3 DNA follows: TGTGCCAGCAGCTTCGACTTACTCGGGGAGCTGTTTTTT.

This chain uses TRBV28 with TRBJ1-5; perhaps TRBD1 as D (5 bases). Trimming took off 2 bases at V and 8 bases at J, with 7 bases between the two ends. This CDR3 contains 12 residues. CDR1 is MDHEN, CDR2 SYDVKM, per germline. The CDR3 spells CASSLQGKPQHF. In DNA form, the CDR3 reads TGTGCCAGCAGTTTACAGGGTAAGCCCCAGCATTTT.

V gene TRBV6-8 combines with J gene TRBJ2-3; 8 nucleotides agree with TRBD1. CDR3 length: 12 amino acids. The germline V gene has CDR1 MNHGY and CDR2 SAAAGT. J gave up 8 bases and V 6 bases, and 4 bases lay outside the gene matches. The DNA for the CDR3 is TGTGCCAGCAGCCCACAGGGGGGTACGCAGTATTTT. Its translation is CASSPQGGTQYF.

The rearrangement links TRBV7-2 to TRBJ2-1, with D perhaps assigned TRBD1 or TRBD2 (6 bases each). The germline V gene encodes CDR1 SGHTA and CDR2 FQGNSA. This CDR3 has 16 residues. The V and J ends lost 1 base and 6 bases respectively, with 16 bases between them. The CDR3, as DNA: TGTGCCAGCAGCTTAGAGGGGGGCCATAGATCCAATGAGCAGTTCTTC. Its protein is CASSLEGGHRSNEQFF.

The chain's CDR3 is CASSLGSDRGTYNEQFF. In DNA form, the CDR3 reads TGTGCCAGCAGCTTAGGATCGGACAGGGGGACCTACAATGAGCAGTTCTTC. The J gene is TRBJ2-1, the V gene TRBV27; 10 bases align to TRBD1. The CDR3 contains 17 residues. Germline CDR1 and CDR2: MNHEY and SMNVEV (reference sequence). With V trimmed by 6 bases and J by 2 bases, 10 bases remained unmatched.

The chain uses TRBV5-8 and TRBJ1-1; 11 positions agree with TRBD1. The CDR3 is 16 amino acids. The V and J ends lost 4 bases and 0 bases, in that order; junction bases with no gene match: 5. CDR1 and CDR2 (germline): SGHTS, YDEGEE. CDR3 nucleotides: TGTGCCAGCAGCCTAGGGGACAGGGGGTTGAACACTGAAGCTTTCTTT. Translated: CASSLGDRGLNTEAFF.

The chain combines TRBV9 with TRBJ1-5, with D unresolved. The CDR3 consists of 15 residues. V lost 0 bases to trimming and J lost 0 bases, with 7 bases between them. CDR1 is SGDLS, CDR2 YYNGEE, per germline. CDR3 region: CASSVDGYSNQPQHF. Here the CDR3 DNA reads TGTGCCAGCAGCGTAGACGGCTATAGCAATCAGCCCCAGCATTTT.

There are a few counts of this clone. V is TRBV5-5 and J is TRBJ2-5; D remains unclear. Between the trimmed V and J ends, which lost 2 bases and 2 bases, there was a span of 7 bases. CDR3 size: 13 residues. The germline CDR1 and CDR2 sequences are SGHKS and YYEKEE (reference sequence). The CDR3 DNA follows: TGTGCCAGCAGCTTAAGGGTACAAGAGACCCAGTACTTC. Translating gives CASSLRVQETQYF.

V and J are TRBV7-7 and TRBJ2-5; tentative D call: TRBD1 (6 bases). CDR1 SSHAT and CDR2 FNYEAQ come from the germline V gene (reference sequence). This CDR3 has 14 residues. The CDR3 spells CASSPTGGGETQYF. Written as DNA, the CDR3 is TGTGCTAGCTCCCCGACAGGTGGGGGAGAGACCCAGTACTTC.

This chain links TRBV10-3 with TRBJ2-7; D may be TRBD1 (7 bases). Trimming removed 8 bases from V and 9 bases from J, with 20 bases in between. The CDR3 has 13 amino acids. Germline V gene lookup returns CDR1 ENHRY and CDR2 SYGVKD. As DNA, the CDR3 is TGTGCCATCGCATTGTCGACAGGGACTGGGCAGTACTTC. As protein: CAIALSTGTGQYF.

This clone was seen more than once but under ten times. The V gene is TRBV10-3, the J gene TRBJ2-7; D is unclear. CDR1 ENHRY and CDR2 SYGVKD come from the germline V gene. CDR3 length equals 11 residues. Between the trimmed V and J ends, which lost 0 bases and 7 bases, there was a span of 4 bases. The CDR3 DNA is TGTGCCATCAGTGAGTCTGGGGAGCAGTACTTC. Translated: CAISESGEQYF.

The V call is TRBV19, the J call TRBJ1-2; tentative D call: TRBD1 (6 bases). Trimming removed 6 bases at V and 3 bases at J, with 14 bases between. The CDR3 loop spans 14 amino acids. Germline assignment: CDR1 LNHDA and CDR2 SQIVND (reference sequence). DNA for the CDR3: TGTGCCAGTAGGACGCGACAGGTAGACTATGGCTACACCTTC. Its translation is CASRTRQVDYGYTF.

The genes are TRBV5-1 and TRBJ1-1, with D maybe TRBD1 (5 bases). Trimming removed 3 bases at V and 1 base at J, with 13 bases between. The CDR3 covers 15 residues. Germline CDR1 SGHRS, CDR2 YFSETQ. CDR3 amino acids: CASSSQTGTNTEAFF. CDR3 coding DNA: TGCGCCAGCAGCTCACAAACAGGTACGAACACTGAAGCTTTCTTT. The full variable domain, its missing parts supplied by reference TRBV5-1 and TRBJ1-1, is KAGVTQTPRYLIKTRGQQVTLSCSPISGHRSVSWYQQTPGQGLQFLFEYFSETQRNKGNFPGRFSGRQFSNSRSEMNVSTLELGDSALYLCASSSQTGTNTEAFFGQGTRLTVV.

The chain uses TRBV9 and TRBJ2-1; 8 bases map to TRBD1. Losses at the gene ends were 4 bases for V and 6 bases for J; bases not matched to a gene: 9. CDR1 SGDLS and CDR2 YYNGEE come from the germline V gene. The CDR3 runs to 15 residues. The CDR3 is CASSTRQGFGNEQFF. The CDR3 DNA reads as TGTGCCAGCAGCACGAGACAGGGGTTCGGCAATGAGCAGTTCTTC.

The chain has TRBV2 and TRBJ2-1; TRBD1 aligns across 7 bases. The trim removed 6 bases at V and 7 bases at J, leaving 24 bases unmatched. There are 19 residues in the CDR3. Germline assignment: CDR1 SNHLY and CDR2 FYNNEI. CDR3 in DNA: TGTGCCAGCAGGGGGGTGACAGGGACCCGGCGGGCAAACAGGAATGAGCAGTTCTTC. This gives the protein CASRGVTGTRRANRNEQFF.

As regards this clone: One end of the junction does not line up with germline, which may come from a read error. The rearrangement joins TRBV7-7 to TRBJ2-3, with TRBD2 matching over 10 bases. Germline lookup yields CDR1 SSHAT and CDR2 FNYEAQ (reference sequence). The CDR3 contains 14 residues. CDR3 DNA: TGTGCTAGCAGCCTAGCGGGGGCAACAGATACGCAGTATTTT. Amino acid sequence: CASSLAGATDTQYF.

A few counts support this clone. The chain recombines TRBV29-1 with TRBJ1-5; D possibly corresponds to TRBD1 (5 bases). Looked up from germline, CDR1 is SQVTM and CDR2 is ANQGSEA. Between the trimmed V and J ends, which lost 5 bases and 6 bases, there was a span of 14 bases. The length of the CDR3 is 13 residues. CDR3 sequence (DNA): TGCAGCGTTATGGAGATCCAGGGTCAGCCCCAGCATTTT. This codes for CSVMEIQGQPQHF.

The J gene is TRBJ2-3, the V gene TRBV18; D perhaps matches TRBD2 (6 bases). CDR1 and CDR2 from the germline V gene are KGHSH and LQKENI. The CDR3 totals 14 residues. The V end lost 0 bases, the J end lost 5 bases, and 9 bases lay between the germline ends. The CDR3 loop is CASSPPPEGDTQYF. The CDR3 nucleotides read TGTGCCAGCTCACCACCCCCGGAGGGAGATACGCAGTATTTT.

The chain has TRBV5-4 and TRBJ2-5; the D is unclear. Germline CDR1 is SGHNT and CDR2 is YYREEE (reference sequence). Trimming left V 0 bases short and J 5 bases short, with 11 bases between. The CDR3 consists of 14 residues. This chain's CDR3 is CASSLDSVRETQYF. DNA for the CDR3: TGTGCCAGCAGCTTGGACAGCGTGAGGGAGACCCAGTACTTC.

The chain couples TRBV29-1 to TRBJ1-2, with 9 positions matching TRBD1. The junction had 2 bases not matched to a gene; V was cut back by 3 bases and J by 12 bases. Germline CDR1 and CDR2: SQVTM and ANQGSEA. CDR3 length: 10 amino acids. For the CDR3, the DNA is TGCAGCGTTGATGGGACAGGGCACACCTTC. As protein: CSVDGTGHTF.